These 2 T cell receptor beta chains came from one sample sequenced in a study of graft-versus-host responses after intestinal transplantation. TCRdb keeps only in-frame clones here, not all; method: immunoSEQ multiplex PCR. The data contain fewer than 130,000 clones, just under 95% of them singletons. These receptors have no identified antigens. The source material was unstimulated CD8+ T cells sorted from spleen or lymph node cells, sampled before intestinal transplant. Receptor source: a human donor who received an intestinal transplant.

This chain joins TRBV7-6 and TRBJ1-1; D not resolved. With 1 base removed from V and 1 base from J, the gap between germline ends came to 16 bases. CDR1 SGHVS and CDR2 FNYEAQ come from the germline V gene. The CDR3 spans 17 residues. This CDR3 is CASSLETRITANTEAFF. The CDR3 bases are TGTGCCAGCAGCTTAGAGACGAGGATAACCGCGAACACTGAAGCTTTCTTT.

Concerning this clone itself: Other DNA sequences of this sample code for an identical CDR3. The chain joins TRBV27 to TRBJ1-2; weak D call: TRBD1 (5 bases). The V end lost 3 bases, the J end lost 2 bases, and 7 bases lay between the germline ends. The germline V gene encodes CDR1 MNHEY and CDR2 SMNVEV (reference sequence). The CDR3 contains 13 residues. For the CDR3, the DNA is TGTGCCAGCAGTTTTGGGGACAACTATGGCTACACCTTC. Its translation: CASSFGDNYGYTF.